The sequence of this T cell receptor (beta chain) was determined in a study of T-cell memory formation after mild COVID-19. Whole-study findings and limits: CD4+ contracting clones were mainly CM and EM; CD8+ ones, EMRA.

This clonotype was counted at least ten times. Its specificity is unknown. Constant-segment primers were used for 5'RACE, and the resulting TCR alpha and TCR beta cDNA libraries carried sample barcodes and UMIs. TCRdb re-called the 5' RACE reads with MiXCR, one entry per CDR3 protein. The repertoire includes 280,000 or so distinct CDR3 sequences, roughly 18% of them detected once, and roughly 24% sits in the top ten. After removal of 4 bases from V and 5 bases from J, the junction contained 3 bases not matched to a gene. This CDR3 has 13 amino acids. In germline, CDR1 is SGHRS, CDR2 YFSETQ. The V call is TRBV5-1, the J call TRBJ2-3; 8 positions match TRBD1. This receptor was taken from a man in his late teens or twenties who had mild COVID-19 (a few samples of this study predate the infection). Cell type and time point are not known. What was sequenced was PBMCs or a T cell subset sorted from them (not recorded which). CDR3 sequence: CASSGQGGDTQYF. The CDR3 nucleotides are TGCGCCAGCAGCGGACAGGGCGGAGATACGCAGTATTTT.